These T cell receptor beta chains were read from a single sample in a study of molecular identifiers for immune sequencing clone quantification. TCRdb used MiXCR to reprocess the PCR reads, holding one entry per CDR3 protein. The sample consists of some 650,000 distinct CDR3 sequences, 15% to 20% of them appearing once. What was sequenced was naive CD8+ T cells from blood, with Jurkat cell RNA spiked in. The receptors here all came from a human donor in good health. Some libraries in this study had Jurkat cell RNA spiked in. CDR3s include the opening cysteine and the closing phenylalanine or tryptophan. A D gene is named only where the DNA matches it firmly. Size is stated for part of the rows, as once, few or many counts, or as a class when the clone is expanded.

cdr3_nt: TGTGCCAGCAGCTTAGTATCGAGGGACTACCTCGACAATGAGCAGTTCTTC; cdr3_aa: CASSLVSRDYLDNEQFF; v_call: TRBV7-2; clone_size: many; j_call: TRBJ2-1; d_call: TRBD2
cdr3_nt: TGCGCCAGCAGTCAAGAGCGACAGGGGGCCTCCTTGAACACTGAAGCTTTCTTT; cdr3_aa: CASSQERQGASLNTEAFF; v_call: TRBV4-3; clone_size: many; j_call: TRBJ1-1; d_call: TRBD1
cdr3_nt: TGTGCCAGCAGTTATGGTTGGGCGGATTATGGCTACACCTTC; cdr3_aa: CASSYGWADYGYTF; v_call: TRBV6-6; clone_size: many; j_call: TRBJ1-2; d_call: NA
cdr3_nt: TGTGCCAGCAACGAGATTACGTACCAAGAGACCCAGTACTTC; cdr3_aa: CASNEITYQETQYF; v_call: TRBV7-9; clone_size: many; j_call: TRBJ2-5; d_call: NA
cdr3_nt: TGTGCCAGCGCTACGGGACTAGCGGGAGCTACCGGGGAGCTGTTTTTT; cdr3_aa: CASATGLAGATGELFF; v_call: TRBV7-9; clone_size: few; j_call: TRBJ2-2; d_call: TRBD2
cdr3_nt: TGCAGCGTTGAACTTTCCGGGGCCGCGAGCACAGATACGCAGTATTTT; cdr3_aa: CSVELSGAASTDTQYF; v_call: TRBV29-1; clone_size: many; j_call: TRBJ2-3; d_call: NA
cdr3_nt: TGCAGCGTTGACTCTGGGGTCCACGAGCAGTACTTC; cdr3_aa: CSVDSGVHEQYF; v_call: TRBV29-1; clone_size: many; j_call: TRBJ2-7; d_call: NA
cdr3_nt: TGCAGTGCTAGAGGAACCGGACAGAGGGAGACCCAGTACTTC; cdr3_aa: CSARGTGQRETQYF; v_call: TRBV20-1; clone_size: NA; j_call: TRBJ2-5; d_call: NA
cdr3_nt: TGCGCCAGCAACCAAGAGGCGAAGGGTGGGACCTACGAGCAGTACTTC; cdr3_aa: CASNQEAKGGTYEQYF; v_call: TRBV4-1; clone_size: NA; j_call: TRBJ2-7; d_call: NA
cdr3_nt: TGTGCCAGCAGTGAAAGGACAGGTTCAACTAATGAAAAACTGTTTTTT; cdr3_aa: CASSERTGSTNEKLFF; v_call: TRBV6-1; clone_size: many; j_call: TRBJ1-4; d_call: TRBD1
cdr3_nt: TGTGCCAGCCGGACTCTATTGACAGGGGGAGTAAACATTCAGTACTTC; cdr3_aa: CASRTLLTGGVNIQYF; v_call: TRBV27; clone_size: many; j_call: TRBJ2-4; d_call: TRBD1
cdr3_nt: TGTGCCTGTGAGACATCAACTTCCTATGGCTACACCTTC; cdr3_aa: CACETSTSYGYTF; v_call: TRBV30; clone_size: many; j_call: TRBJ1-2; d_call: NA
cdr3_nt: TGTGCCAGCAGCCAAGAGGGGGTTCAGCCCCAGCATTTT; cdr3_aa: CASSQEGVQPQHF; v_call: TRBV3-1; clone_size: many; j_call: TRBJ1-5; d_call: NA
cdr3_nt: TGCAGTGCTACACAGGGACCTGGAAACACCATATATTTT; cdr3_aa: CSATQGPGNTIYF; v_call: TRBV20-1; clone_size: few; j_call: TRBJ1-3; d_call: NA
cdr3_nt: TGCAGCGTTGAAGATCTGGAGGGAGGGTTCTACAATGAGCAGTTCTTC; cdr3_aa: CSVEDLEGGFYNEQFF; v_call: TRBV29-1; clone_size: NA; j_call: TRBJ2-1; d_call: TRBD2
cdr3_nt: TGTGCCAGCAGTCCCTCCTGGGTCCTTCAGGGGGAGCTGTTTTTT; cdr3_aa: CASSPSWVLQGELFF; v_call: TRBV27; clone_size: few; j_call: TRBJ2-2; d_call: NA
cdr3_nt: TGTGCCAGCAGCTTGGGGTCGGGGTTCAATGAGCAGTTCTTC; cdr3_aa: CASSLGSGFNEQFF; v_call: TRBV5-6; clone_size: NA; j_call: TRBJ2-1; d_call: NA
cdr3_nt: TGTGCCAGCAGCTTAAGACAGGGGGAGGTTACTGGAGCTTTCTTT; cdr3_aa: CASSLRQGEVTGAFF; v_call: TRBV7-6; clone_size: NA; j_call: TRBJ1-1; d_call: TRBD1
cdr3_nt: TGTGCCAGCAGTGAGTGGACAGGGATTACCGGGGAGCTGTTTTTT; cdr3_aa: CASSEWTGITGELFF; v_call: TRBV25-1; clone_size: many; j_call: TRBJ2-2; d_call: TRBD1
cdr3_nt: TGTGCCAGCAGTCTTAATCTGAGCACTGAAGCTTTCTTT; cdr3_aa: CASSLNLSTEAFF; v_call: TRBV12-3/TRBV12-4; clone_size: NA; j_call: TRBJ1-1; d_call: NA
cdr3_nt: TGTGCCAGCAGCCCCGGTGGGGACCTCGAGCAGTACTTC; cdr3_aa: CASSPGGDLEQYF; v_call: TRBV7-9; clone_size: NA; j_call: TRBJ2-7; d_call: NA
cdr3_nt: TGCAGCGTTACAGGGGAAAACTATGGCTACACCTTC; cdr3_aa: CSVTGENYGYTF; v_call: TRBV29-1; clone_size: NA; j_call: TRBJ1-2; d_call: TRBD1
cdr3_nt: TGTGCCAGCAGTTTAGGCAAGAACACCGGGGAGCTGTTTTTT; cdr3_aa: CASSLGKNTGELFF; v_call: TRBV27; clone_size: few; j_call: TRBJ2-2; d_call: NA
cdr3_nt: TGTGCCAGCTCTCACAGTGGGGGGGGCAGCACCTACGAGCAGTACTTC; cdr3_aa: CASSHSGGGSTYEQYF; v_call: TRBV27; clone_size: many; j_call: TRBJ2-7; d_call: NA
cdr3_nt: TGTGCCAGCAGTTTCTTGGGGAGAGTTCAAGAGACCCAGTACTTC; cdr3_aa: CASSFLGRVQETQYF; v_call: TRBV27; clone_size: NA; j_call: TRBJ2-5; d_call: NA
cdr3_nt: TGTGCCAGTCAAGGTGGGGAAGTAGGCCAACCTTTTCAAGAGACCCAGTACTTC; cdr3_aa: CASQGGEVGQPFQETQYF; v_call: TRBV25-1; clone_size: many; j_call: TRBJ2-5; d_call: NA
cdr3_nt: TGCGCCAGCAGCTTGGTAGACAGTCGGAACACTGAAGCTTTCTTT; cdr3_aa: CASSLVDSRNTEAFF; v_call: TRBV5-1; clone_size: many; j_call: TRBJ1-1; d_call: NA
cdr3_nt: TGTGCCACCAGTGACCCCATGGGCGACTATATCCAAAAGAACACCGGGGAGCTGTTTTTT; cdr3_aa: CATSDPMGDYIQKNTGELFF; v_call: TRBV24-1; clone_size: few; j_call: TRBJ2-2; d_call: NA
cdr3_nt: TGTGCCAGCAGTTGGACACAGGGCTTTGGAGACGAGCAGTACTTC; cdr3_aa: CASSWTQGFGDEQYF; v_call: TRBV7-6; clone_size: many; j_call: TRBJ2-7; d_call: NA
cdr3_nt: TGTGCCAGCAGCCCGAGACCAGCGGGCCAAGAGACCCAGTACTTC; cdr3_aa: CASSPRPAGQETQYF; v_call: TRBV9; clone_size: NA; j_call: TRBJ2-5; d_call: NA
cdr3_nt: TGTGCCAGCAGCCCGACAGGGTCTAGCAATCAGCCCCAGCATTTT; cdr3_aa: CASSPTGSSNQPQHF; v_call: TRBV28; clone_size: many; j_call: TRBJ1-5; d_call: TRBD1
cdr3_nt: TGTGCCAGCAGTTTCGGGGTCGGCGAGCAGTACTTC; cdr3_aa: CASSFGVGEQYF; v_call: TRBV6-5; clone_size: many; j_call: TRBJ2-7; d_call: NA
cdr3_nt: TGTGCCAGCAGCTTAGCGGTGGAGTCAAGGGAGCAGTACTTC; cdr3_aa: CASSLAVESREQYF; v_call: TRBV7-6; clone_size: many; j_call: TRBJ2-7; d_call: NA
cdr3_nt: TGCGCCGGCAGCTTGGGTCAGGGCTCTGGAAACACCATATATTTT; cdr3_aa: CAGSLGQGSGNTIYF; v_call: TRBV5-1; clone_size: once; j_call: TRBJ1-3; d_call: NA
cdr3_nt: TGTGCCAGCAGCTCTACTATGGGGCCCGGGACGGCTTCCTACGAGCAGTACTTC; cdr3_aa: CASSSTMGPGTASYEQYF; v_call: TRBV7-6; clone_size: many; j_call: TRBJ2-7; d_call: NA
cdr3_nt: TGCAGCGTTGACCGGGGGGCGAATGAAGATGAAGCTTTCTTT; cdr3_aa: CSVDRGANEDEAFF; v_call: TRBV29-1; clone_size: once; j_call: TRBJ1-1; d_call: NA
cdr3_nt: TGTGCCAGTAGTATAACCGGGAACACTGAAGCTTTCTTT; cdr3_aa: CASSITGNTEAFF; v_call: TRBV27; clone_size: many; j_call: TRBJ1-1; d_call: NA
cdr3_nt: TGCGCCAGCAGTGAGTCGTTGGACAGGCAAGAGACCCAGTACTTC; cdr3_aa: CASSESLDRQETQYF; v_call: TRBV10-1; clone_size: NA; j_call: TRBJ2-5; d_call: TRBD1
cdr3_nt: TGCGCCAGCTGCTTAACACCGGGACAGACATACTACGAGCAGTACTTC; cdr3_aa: CASCLTPGQTYYEQYF; v_call: TRBV5-1; clone_size: many; j_call: TRBJ2-7; d_call: TRBD1
cdr3_nt: TGTGCCAGCAGTCCTCGGTTCTCGGGGGAAATCAGGGAGACCCAGTACTTC; cdr3_aa: CASSPRFSGEIRETQYF; v_call: TRBV5-6; clone_size: many; j_call: TRBJ2-5; d_call: NA
cdr3_nt: TGCGCCAGCAGCCAAGATACAGCCTACGAGCAGTACTTC; cdr3_aa: CASSQDTAYEQYF; v_call: TRBV4-1; clone_size: many; j_call: TRBJ2-7; d_call: NA
cdr3_nt: TGTGCCAGCAGCGGGACTGCCGATAGCAATCAGCCCCAGCATTTT; cdr3_aa: CASSGTADSNQPQHF; v_call: TRBV6-5; clone_size: many; j_call: TRBJ1-5; d_call: NA
cdr3_nt: TGCAGTGCTAGAGATTTTAGCGGGGGGGCGTATACGCAGTATTTT; cdr3_aa: CSARDFSGGAYTQYF; v_call: TRBV20-1; clone_size: many; j_call: TRBJ2-3; d_call: TRBD2
cdr3_nt: TGTGCCAGCAGCCAAGCGACAGGACCCTACGAGCAGTACTTC; cdr3_aa: CASSQATGPYEQYF; v_call: TRBV3-1; clone_size: NA; j_call: TRBJ2-7; d_call: NA
cdr3_nt: TGTGCCAGCAGCGGTCGCTACAATTCACCCCTCCACTTT; cdr3_aa: CASSGRYNSPLHF; v_call: TRBV9; clone_size: many; j_call: TRBJ1-6; d_call: NA
cdr3_nt: TGCAGTGCCAGATTCGCGCAGATGAACACTGAAGCTTTCTTT; cdr3_aa: CSARFAQMNTEAFF; v_call: TRBV20-1; clone_size: many; j_call: TRBJ1-1; d_call: NA
cdr3_nt: TGTGCCAGCAGCTTAGATGAGCTGGTCGCAACTAATGAAAAACTGTTTTTT; cdr3_aa: CASSLDELVATNEKLFF; v_call: TRBV11-2; clone_size: NA; j_call: TRBJ1-4; d_call: NA
cdr3_nt: TGCAGCGTTGATGTGGGAGGGGGCGCGAACACTGAAGCTTTCTTT; cdr3_aa: CSVDVGGGANTEAFF; v_call: TRBV29-1; clone_size: many; j_call: TRBJ1-1; d_call: TRBD1
cdr3_nt: TGTGCCAGTAGTCCCATGACAGATACGCAGTGTTTT; cdr3_aa: CASSPMTDTQCF; v_call: TRBV19; clone_size: NA; j_call: TRBJ2-3; d_call: NA
cdr3_nt: TGTGCCAGCAGTTTATGGACTAGTCCGGGAGGCGAGCAGTACTTC; cdr3_aa: CASSLWTSPGGEQYF; v_call: TRBV27; clone_size: NA; j_call: TRBJ2-7; d_call: TRBD2
cdr3_nt: TGTGCCAGCAGCTTAGCCCTAGCGGGGGAGACCCAGTACTTC; cdr3_aa: CASSLALAGETQYF; v_call: TRBV7-9; clone_size: many; j_call: TRBJ2-5; d_call: TRBD2
cdr3_nt: TGTGCCAGTAGTCCCCGGGACCGCGGGGAGCAGTACTTC; cdr3_aa: CASSPRDRGEQYF; v_call: TRBV19; clone_size: few; j_call: TRBJ2-7; d_call: NA
cdr3_nt: TGCAGTGCTAGTGGTAAAATCCCAGATACGCAGTATTTT; cdr3_aa: CSASGKIPDTQYF; v_call: TRBV20-1; clone_size: many; j_call: TRBJ2-3; d_call: NA
cdr3_nt: TGTGCCAGCAGTTCCCGTTTCTATGAGCAGTTCTTC; cdr3_aa: CASSSRFYEQFF; v_call: TRBV12-3/TRBV12-4; clone_size: many; j_call: TRBJ2-1; d_call: NA